This T cell receptor (beta chain) was observed in a study of blood T cell repertoires in COVID-19. The repertoire was sequenced with immunoSEQ multiplex PCR; TCRdb's copy has only in-frame clones and lacks some. There are about 240,000 clones in the sample; more than 75% occur only once, and approximately 13% lies in the top ten. The receptor was derived from a woman in her sixties with active or convalescent COVID-19. The specimen was peripheral blood.

This CDR3 is CASSPILAKNIQYF. The CDR3, as DNA: TGTGCCAGCAGCCCGATACTAGCCAAAAACATTCAGTACTTC. The chain recombines TRBV6-5 with TRBJ2-4; D is uncertain. CDR1 and CDR2 from the germline V gene are MNHEY and SVGAGI. The CDR3 consists of 14 residues. V was cut by 6 bases and J by 0 bases, with 9 bases left in between.